The 3 T cell receptor beta chains below were found in one sample sequenced in a study of cytomegalovirus exposure and HLA in healthy donors (dated by TCRdb to 2015 to 2018). Library creation used the immunoSEQ multiplex PCR assay. For the multiplex PCR, a mixture combining 60 forward primers for TCR Vbeta segments and 13 reverse primers for TCR Jbeta segments was used. The table comes from immuneACCESS by way of TCRdb, which keeps in-frame sequences with V and J called. Part of the clones is missing from these tables; in studies checked, under half for an unresolved V gene and the rest for unknown reasons. The sample data list 110,000 to 150,000 clones, and 75% to 80% of these were observed just once. The ten top clones hold around 1.5% of the sample. The sample consisted of PBMCs. These receptors were collected from a female donor in good health and CMV-seronegative.

V and J are TRBV18 and TRBJ1-5; no clear D gene. The CDR3 contains 14 residues. CDR1 and CDR2 (germline): KGHSH, LQKENI. V gave up 3 bases and J gave up 4 bases, with 10 bases separating them. The CDR3 region is CASSPGRDNQPQHF. In DNA, the CDR3 is TGTGCCAGCTCACCCGGGAGAGATAATCAGCCCCAGCATTTT.

This clone was seen more than once but under ten times. V usage is TRBV10-3 and J usage is TRBJ2-1; TRBD2 aligns across 11 bases. The CDR3 covers 17 residues. Losses at the gene ends were 2 bases for V and 2 bases for J; bases not matched to a gene: 5. Looked up from germline, CDR1 is ENHRY and CDR2 is SYGVKD. The CDR3 DNA is TGTGCCATCAGTGAGCCCCGACTAGCGGGGACCTACAATGAGCAGTTCTTC. This encodes CAISEPRLAGTYNEQFF.

J is TRBJ1-5 and V is TRBV19; D unresolved. V was shortened by 3 bases and J by 8 bases, with 5 bases between the two germline ends. Germline CDR1 is LNHDA and CDR2 is SQIVND (reference sequence). The CDR3 is 11 amino acids. CDR3 region: CASSIGEPQHF. The CDR3 bases are TGTGCCAGTAGTATCGGTGAGCCCCAGCATTTT.